This is a list of T cell receptor beta chains from one sample in a study of blood T cell repertoires in COVID-19. Libraries were prepared by immunoSEQ multiplex PCR; TCRdb keeps only in-frame clonotypes and omits some of them. The table lists 400,000 to 500,000 clones, approximately 90% of them singletons. Sequencing was done on a sample of peripheral blood. The receptors were gathered from a woman aged 25 to 39 with active or convalescent COVID-19. Each CDR3 is given with its conserved first and last residue. The D gene is left open where the match is weak. A row's size may be missing; if present it is once, few, many or a size class.

TRBV10-3,TRBJ2-2,TRBD2,NA,TGTGCCACGGGGACTAGCGGGAAATCGGGCACCGGGGAGCTGTTTTTT,CATGTSGKSGTGELFF
TRBV3-1/TRBV3-2,TRBJ2-5,TRBD2,NA,TGTGCCAGCAGCCCCGATAATAGCGGGGGAGAGACCCAGTACTTC,CASSPDNSGGETQYF
TRBV12-3/TRBV12-4,TRBJ1-1,TRBD1,NA,TGTGCCGGAGGACAGGGGAGGGACACTGAAGCTTTCTTT,CAGGQGRDTEAFF
TRBV2,TRBJ1-1,TRBD1,NA,TGTGCCAGCAGTGAAGCCCCGGACAGGATGAACACTGAAGCTTTCTTT,CASSEAPDRMNTEAFF
TRBV11-3,TRBJ1-1,TRBD1,few,TGTGCCAGCAGCCCAATGACAGGGGCGATCAACACTGAAGCTTTCTTT,CASSPMTGAINTEAFF
TRBV6-1,TRBJ1-1,NA,NA,TGTGCCAGCAGTGAGGGCAGACCGAACACTGAAGCTTTCTTT,CASSEGRPNTEAFF
TRBV10-3,TRBJ2-7,NA,NA,TGTGCCATTCGCGGCGCGGACTCCTACGAGCAGTACTTC,CAIRGADSYEQYF
TRBV7-9,TRBJ2-2,NA,NA,TGTGCCAGCAGCCCGGCGGCAGGGTCGTTCACCGGGGAGCTGTTTTTT,CASSPAAGSFTGELFF
TRBV4-2,TRBJ2-3,TRBD2,NA,TGTGCCAGCAGCCAAGGCGGGGGGGCCACAGATACGCAGTATTTT,CASSQGGGATDTQYF
TRBV5-1,TRBJ2-3,NA,NA,TGCGCCAGCAGATACACCGGGACTGAAGATACGCAGTATTTT,CASRYTGTEDTQYF
TRBV20-1,TRBJ2-7,TRBD2,few,TGCAGTGCTAGTCAAGCGGGAGAGGGGGAGCAGTACTTC,CSASQAGEGEQYF
TRBV2,TRBJ2-1,NA,NA,TGTGCCAGCAGTACTAGCAATGAGCAGTTCTTC,CASSTSNEQFF
TRBV15,TRBJ1-1,NA,NA,TGTGCCACCAGCAGAGATCGAACCGTTCCAGGTGGGGCTTTCTTT,CATSRDRTVPGGAFF
TRBV6-1,TRBJ1-1,NA,NA,TGTGCCAGCAGTGACAGGGCCGGGGGAGACACTGAAGCTTTCTTT,CASSDRAGGDTEAFF
TRBV4-1,TRBJ1-6,TRBD1,NA,TGCGCCAGCAGCCAAGAGGGGACAGGGTCTTCGAATTCACCCCTCCACTTT,CASSQEGTGSSNSPLHF
TRBV2,TRBJ1-1,TRBD1,NA,TGTGCCAGCTCCCCGCAGGGGGTGAGGAACACTGAAGCTTTCTTT,CASSPQGVRNTEAFF
TRBV15,TRBJ2-7,TRBD1,NA,TGTGCCACCAGCAGACCCGGGACAGGGATTTACGAGCAGTACTTC,CATSRPGTGIYEQYF
TRBV27,TRBJ1-2,NA,once,TGTGCCAGCAGTTCCAACGGGGGGAACTATGGCTACACCTTC,CASSSNGGNYGYTF